These 10 T cell receptor beta chains were sequenced from one sample in a study of blood T cell repertoires in COVID-19. TCRdb keeps only in-frame clones here, not all; method: immunoSEQ multiplex PCR. The sample records about 280,000 clones, around 83% being singletons. Sequences were obtained from PBMCs or T cells enriched from blood (not recorded which). The source of these receptors is a man in his forties or fifties who had been exposed to COVID-19.

This chain uses TRBV7-3 with TRBJ2-3, with unresolved D. CDR3 length: 13 residues. Looked up from germline, CDR1 is SGHTA and CDR2 is FQGTGA. Trimming removed 5 bases at V and 0 bases at J, with 6 bases between. CDR3 loop: CASSDLSTDTQYF. DNA of the CDR3: TGTGCCAGCAGCGACTTAAGCACAGATACGCAGTATTTT.

The chain recombines TRBV11-2 with TRBJ2-7; D gene uncertain. CDR3 size: 12 residues. The V and J ends lost 4 bases and 2 bases respectively, with 6 bases between them. CDR1 and CDR2 from the germline V gene are SGHAT and FQNNGV. CDR3 coding DNA: TGTGCCAGCAGCTCCGGTACCTACGAGCAGTACTTC. It is translated as CASSSGTYEQYF.

Here the CDR3 DNA reads TGTGCCAGCCAGGCCTCCACCTCTGGGGCCAACGTCCTGACTTTC. Translating gives CASQASTSGANVLTF. This chain joins TRBV2 and TRBJ2-6; D is unclear. V dropped 8 bases and J dropped 0 bases, with 11 bases sitting between them. Germline CDR1 SNHLY, CDR2 FYNNEI. CDR3 length equals 15 residues.

The chain carries TRBV5-5 and TRBJ2-7; TRBD2 aligns across 11 bases. Trimming removed 4 bases from V and 2 bases from J; junction bases left unmatched: 5. There are 15 residues in the CDR3. Looked up from germline, CDR1 is SGHKS and CDR2 is YYEKEE (reference sequence). CDR3 DNA: TGTGCCAGCAGCCTGACTAGCGGGAATGCCTACGAGCAGTACTTC. It codes for CASSLTSGNAYEQYF. Combining the CDR3 with reference TRBV5-5 and TRBJ2-7 gives the whole variable domain DAGVTQSPTHLIKTRGQQVTLRCSPISGHKSVSWYQQVLGQGPQFIFQYYEKEERGRGNFPDRFSARQFPNYSSELNVNALLLGDSALYLCASSLTSGNAYEQYFGPGTRLTVT.

Only one count was recorded for this clone. The chain has TRBV11-3 and TRBJ2-3; the D gene is possibly TRBD1 (5 bases). The CDR3 is 14 residues long. The ends were cut back, 0 bases at V and 5 bases at J, with 9 bases in the middle. CDR1 and CDR2 from the germline V gene are SGHNT and YENEEA. CDR3: CASSLDVGLDTQYF. CDR3 coding DNA: TGTGCCAGCAGCTTAGATGTGGGGCTAGATACGCAGTATTTT.

The J gene is TRBJ2-3, the V gene TRBV19; D gene uncertain. The germline gives CDR1 LNHDA, CDR2 SQIVND (reference sequence). Trimming took 4 bases from V and 0 from J, leaving 8 bases between them. The CDR3 totals 14 residues. DNA for the CDR3: TGTGCCAGTAGTAGCGGTCCTAGCACAGATACGCAGTATTTT. Amino acid sequence: CASSSGPSTDTQYF.

This chain uses TRBV4-2 with TRBJ1-2, with 8 bases fitting TRBD1. This CDR3 region has 18 residues. With 4 bases clipped from V and 2 bases from J, the junction kept 15 bases outside the gene matches. CDR1 and CDR2 (germline): LGHNA, YNFKEQ. In nucleotides, the CDR3 is TGTGCCAGCAGCCTATCTAGCGGGACAGGCGTGGGAAACTATGGCTACACCTTC. Translating it yields CASSLSSGTGVGNYGYTF.

The chain has TRBV14 and TRBJ1-3; maybe TRBD1 (6 bases). The CDR3 runs to 17 residues. The germline CDR1 and CDR2 sequences are SGHDN and FVKESK. V lost 1 base to trimming and J lost 2 bases, with 15 bases between them. This CDR3 reads CASSQANMGAAGNTIYF. The CDR3 DNA reads as TGTGCCAGCAGCCAAGCGAATATGGGGGCCGCTGGAAACACCATATATTTT.

This chain uses TRBV9 with TRBJ1-1; D might be TRBD1 (6 bases). In germline, CDR1 is SGDLS, CDR2 YYNGEE. The V gene lost 4 bases and the J gene lost 5 bases, with 12 bases spanning the gap. The length of the CDR3 is 13 residues. This CDR3 is CASSSGDLTEAFF. The CDR3 nucleotides read TGTGCCAGCAGCTCAGGGGATTTAACTGAAGCTTTCTTT. Full variable domain (rest looked up from reference TRBV9 and TRBJ1-1): DSGVTQTPKHLITATGQRVTLRCSPRSGDLSVYWYQQSLDQGLQFLIQYYNGEERAKGNILERFSAQQFPDLHSELNLSSLELGDSALYFCASSSGDLTEAFFGQGTRLTVV.

The rearrangement uses TRBV28 and TRBJ1-4; no firm D call. The CDR3 runs to 14 residues. Trimming stripped 6 bases from V and 0 bases from J, with 8 bases between. Germline V gene lookup returns CDR1 MDHEN and CDR2 SYDVKM. The chain's CDR3 is CASSQQPTNEKLFF. CDR3 coding DNA: TGTGCCAGCAGCCAACAACCAACTAATGAAAAACTGTTTTTT.